The 21 T cell receptor beta chains below come from one sample, sequenced in a study of T cells in Graves' hyperthyroidism and ophthalmopathy. The source material, RNA transcripts, was used to amplify TCR beta CDR3 regions. Primed by the HTBI set, a first-round RT-PCR was run on the TCR CDR3. TCRdb re-called the multiplex PCR reads through MiXCR, storing one row per CDR3 protein. The sample contains under 800,000 distinct CDR3 sequences, around 15% of which appear only once. The material sequenced was blood. These receptors were obtained from a woman younger than 30 with Graves' hyperthyroidism.

This clonotype occurred many times. The chain links TRBV7-2 to TRBJ2-2, with D unresolved. CDR1 and CDR2 from the germline V gene are SGHTA and FQGNSA. The V and J ends lost 5 bases and 4 bases respectively, with 14 bases between them. This CDR3 comprises 15 residues. CDR3 sequence reads: CASSPLGSLTGELFF. CDR3 DNA: TGTGCCAGCAGCCCCCTCGGCTCCCTCACCGGGGAGCTGTTTTTT.

This clonotype was recorded at least ten times. This chain connects TRBV7-8 to TRBJ2-2, with 13 positions matching TRBD2. This CDR3 contains 18 residues. V dropped 5 bases and J dropped 1; count of bases not matched to a gene: 7. Per the germline V gene, CDR1 is SGHVS and CDR2 is FQNEAQ. The CDR3 bases are TGTGCCAGCAGCGAGGGACTAGCGGGACCAAAGAACACCGGGGAGCTGTTTTTT. Protein: CASSEGLAGPKNTGELFF.

This clonotype occurred a few times. The gene calls are TRBV27 and TRBJ1-3; no clear D gene. V gave up 10 bases and J gave up 2 bases, with 12 bases separating them. Germline loops: CDR1 MNHEY, CDR2 SMNVEV (reference sequence). CDR3 length: 13 amino acids. CDR3 amino acids: CATQRTTGNTIYF. The CDR3 bases are TGTGCCACCCAGAGGACTACTGGAAACACCATATATTTT.

The rearrangement links TRBV7-2 to TRBJ1-5; D perhaps matches TRBD1 (5 bases). This CDR3 contains 17 residues. V dropped 6 bases and J dropped 4 bases, with 22 bases sitting between them. Germline V gene sequence: CDR1 SGHTA, CDR2 FQGNSA. The CDR3 is CASSPGRVGERNQPQHF. The CDR3 region has the DNA TGTGCCAGCAGTCCGGGCAGGGTCGGGGAGAGGAATCAGCCCCAGCATTTT.

This clonotype was seen more than once but under ten times. The chain has TRBV20-1 and TRBJ2-7; TRBD2 aligns across 14 bases. After removal of 6 bases from V and 7 bases from J, the junction contained 8 bases not matched to a gene. Looked up from germline, CDR1 is DFQATT and CDR2 is SNEGSKA (reference sequence). The CDR3 is made up of 14 amino acids. The CDR3 reads CSAMGLAGVGEQYF. Written as DNA, the CDR3 is TGCAGTGCCATGGGACTAGCGGGAGTTGGTGAGCAGTACTTC.

This clonotype has more than one count but fewer than ten. Here the CDR3 DNA reads TGTGCCTGGAGTTCCCCAAATCAGCCCCAGCATTTT. Translation gives CAWSSPNQPQHF. The V call is TRBV30, the J call TRBJ1-5; D gene ambiguous. Germline V gene lookup returns CDR1 GTSNPN and CDR2 SVGIG (reference sequence). The CDR3 extends over 12 amino acids. V gave up 2 bases and J gave up 4 bases, with 6 bases separating them.

The chain recombines TRBV13 with TRBJ2-1; possible D gene TRBD2, 7 bases. V was cut by 4 bases and J by 12 bases, with 13 bases left in between. This CDR3 has 12 amino acids. Germline V gene data show CDR1 as PRHDT and CDR2 as FYEKMQ (reference sequence). The CDR3 DNA sequence: TGTGCCAGCAGCTATAGGAGGGGGGGGCAGTTCTTC. Amino acids: CASSYRRGGQFF.

This chain joins TRBV5-1 and TRBJ2-7; possible D gene TRBD1, 6 bases. Germline V gene lookup returns CDR1 SGHRS and CDR2 YFSETQ. The CDR3 covers 13 residues. Deletions cut 4 bases from V and 5 bases from J, with 13 bases between. The CDR3 DNA follows: TGCGCCAGCAGCACCCGGGACATAAACGAGCAGTACTTC. Translating it yields CASSTRDINEQYF.

This clonotype was detected a few times. The chain is built from TRBV4-2 and TRBJ2-2; possible D gene TRBD1, 5 bases. The length of the CDR3 is 18 residues. Looked up from germline, CDR1 is LGHNA and CDR2 is YNFKEQ. Trimming stripped 1 base from V and 0 bases from J, with 15 bases between. The CDR3 protein is CASSQVWSATANTGELFF. CDR3 DNA: TGTGCCAGCAGCCAAGTTTGGTCTGCGACAGCGAACACCGGGGAGCTGTTTTTT.

The J gene is TRBJ2-7, the V gene TRBV15; possibly TRBD2 for D (6 bases). The germline V gene has CDR1 LNHNV and CDR2 YYDKDF (reference sequence). Trimming left V 3 bases short and J 0 bases short, with 9 bases between. This CDR3 has 14 residues. The CDR3 DNA sequence: TGTGCCACCAGCAGGGCGGAGGGCTCCTACGAGCAGTACTTC. Residues: CATSRAEGSYEQYF.

This clonotype was seen many times. The chain has TRBV7-9 and TRBJ2-3; TRBD2 matches at 13 bases. V trimming: 5 bases; J trimming: 5 bases; junction bases outside the gene matches: 7. CDR3 length equals 16 residues. Germline CDR1 reads SEHNR; CDR2 reads FQNEAQ (reference sequence). For the CDR3, the DNA is TGTGCCAGCAGCCACTGGCGGACTAGCGGGAGAGATACGCAGTATTTT. Its translation: CASSHWRTSGRDTQYF.

This chain joins TRBV6-2 or TRBV6-3 and TRBJ2-7; no definite D call. V lost 5 bases and J 3 bases, leaving 8 bases between the germline ends. This CDR3 has 12 amino acids. The germline V gene encodes CDR1 MNHEY and CDR2 SVGEGT. CDR3 sequence: CASSNDLYEQYF. CDR3 nucleotides: TGTGCCAGCAGTAACGACCTCTACGAGCAGTACTTC.

This clonotype appeared many times. The V and J genes are TRBV20-1 and TRBJ1-1; D gene unclear. The V end was cut by 5 bases, the J end by 1 base, with 17 bases between. CDR1 is DFQATT and CDR2 is SNEGSKA in the germline V gene (reference sequence). The CDR3 is 15 residues long. CDR3 nucleotide sequence: TGCAGTGCTCAAGGTTTCACAGTATCGAACACTGAAGCTTTCTTT. Its protein is CSAQGFTVSNTEAFF.

This clonotype showed up many times. The chain links TRBV20-1 to TRBJ2-1; 8 nucleotides align to TRBD2. The germline V gene has CDR1 DFQATT and CDR2 SNEGSKA (reference sequence). V shed 2 bases and J 9 bases; nucleotides not matched to a gene: 12. This CDR3 is 15 amino acids long. The CDR3 here is CSARSSGTSAFEQFF. The CDR3 region has the DNA TGCAGTGCTAGATCTTCCGGGACTAGTGCTTTTGAGCAGTTCTTC.

This clonotype was seen only a few times. Written as DNA, the CDR3 is TGCAGTGCTAGGTCCAGGGGGATAACCCCCTATGGCTACACCTTC. Translation gives CSARSRGITPYGYTF. This chain uses TRBV20-1 with TRBJ1-2; 7 positions match TRBD1. The V gene end was trimmed by 3 bases and the J gene end by 4 bases; junction bases not matched to a gene: 11. Germline CDR1 and CDR2: DFQATT and SNEGSKA (reference sequence). This CDR3 region has 15 residues.

Of note for this clonotype: A much larger clone lies one base from this, so it may be a read error. The rearrangement joins TRBV27 to TRBJ1-5, with D possibly matching TRBD1 (6 bases). Germline V lookup: CDR1 MNHEY, CDR2 SMNVEV (reference sequence). The CDR3 covers 15 residues. The V and J ends lost 6 bases and 3 bases respectively, with 15 bases between them. The CDR3 nucleotides read TGTGCCAGCAGACTAGCGACAGGCTACAATCAGCCCCAGCATTTT. It encodes CASRLATGYNQPQHF.

This clonotype was recorded at least ten times. The chain employs TRBV30 and TRBJ2-2, with 9 bases lining up with TRBD2. This CDR3 is 15 amino acids long. V gave up 0 bases and J gave up 7 bases; unmatched junction bases: 6. The germline V gene has CDR1 GTSNPN and CDR2 SVGIG (reference sequence). The CDR3 region has the DNA TGTGCCTGGAGTGTAAGCGGGAGGTCGGTCGGGGAGCTGTTTTTT. This gives the protein CAWSVSGRSVGELFF.

This rearrangement joins TRBV4-1 to TRBJ1-4, with unresolved D. Trimming took off 1 base at V and 3 bases at J, with 12 bases between the two ends. This CDR3 has 16 amino acids. CDR1 and CDR2 from the germline V gene are MGHRA and YSYEKL. The CDR3, as DNA: TGCGCCAGCAGCCAAGTTTATTACACGGCTAATGAAAAACTGTTTTTT. Protein: CASSQVYYTANEKLFF.

This clonotype has a count of ten or more. V and J are TRBV30 and TRBJ2-2, with a weak D call TRBD2 (6 bases). The CDR3 totals 14 residues. Germline CDR1 and CDR2: GTSNPN and SVGIG (reference sequence). The V gene lost 8 bases and the J gene lost 1 base, with 14 bases spanning the gap. The CDR3 DNA is TGTGCCCTGGGAACCGGGGGGAACACCGGGGAGCTGTTTTTT. Protein: CALGTGGNTGELFF.

The V and J genes are TRBV7-9 and TRBJ2-3; D assignment may be TRBD1 or TRBD2 (5 bases each). The V end was cut by 6 bases, the J end by 4 bases, with 17 bases between. CDR3 length equals 15 residues. CDR1 and CDR2 from the germline V gene are SEHNR and FQNEAQ (reference sequence). CDR3 sequence: CASSPQTGAADTQYF. The CDR3, as DNA: TGTGCCAGCAGTCCTCAAACCGGGGCGGCAGATACGCAGTATTTT.

This clonotype was recorded at least ten times. V gene TRBV27 combines with J gene TRBJ2-1, with 12 nucleotides matching TRBD2. The CDR3 covers 17 residues. Germline V lookup: CDR1 MNHEY, CDR2 SMNVEV (reference sequence). V shed 5 bases, J shed 4 bases, and the junction held 9 bases outside the gene matches. The CDR3 loop is CASSPHGTSGPYNEQFF. The CDR3 DNA reads as TGTGCCAGCAGTCCCCACGGGACTAGCGGGCCTTACAATGAGCAGTTCTTC.